Listed below are T cell receptor beta chains from one sample, sequenced in a study of cytomegalovirus exposure and HLA in healthy donors. Profiled with immunoSEQ multiplex PCR; TCRdb holds only in-frame clones, not every one. Here the sample spans about 110,000 clones, just under 70% being singletons. Sample: PBMCs. Every receptor here comes from a woman between 65 and 79 years old in good health and CMV-seropositive. Each CDR3 is given with its conserved first and last residue. A D gene is named only where the DNA matches it firmly. Clone size is given for some rows only: seen once, a few or many times, or a class if the clone is expanded.

j_call: TRBJ1-1; v_call: TRBV18; clone_size: .; d_call: TRBD1; cdr3_length: 15; cdr3_nt: TGTGCCAGCTCACCCGAGGGGGCGGTGAACACTGAAGCTTTCTTT; cdr3_aa: CASSPEGAVNTEAFF
j_call: TRBJ2-7; v_call: TRBV19; clone_size: .; d_call: TRBD2; cdr3_length: 16; cdr3_nt: TGTGCCAGTAGTATAGGTCCTAGCGGTTACTCCTACGAGCAGTACTTC; cdr3_aa: CASSIGPSGYSYEQYF
j_call: TRBJ2-7; v_call: TRBV10-3; clone_size: .; d_call: TRBD2; cdr3_length: 14; cdr3_nt: TGTGCCATCAGGGAAGCGGGGGGCTCCTACGAGCAGTACTTC; cdr3_aa: CAIREAGGSYEQYF
j_call: TRBJ2-2; v_call: TRBV7-9; clone_size: few; d_call: .; cdr3_length: 11; cdr3_nt: TGTGCCTGTAGTAACACCGGGGAGCTGTTTTTT; cdr3_aa: CACSNTGELFF
j_call: TRBJ2-3; v_call: TRBV10-2; clone_size: once; d_call: .; cdr3_length: 16; cdr3_nt: TGCGCCAGCAGTCAGTATGACAGGCCTAGCACAGATACGCAGTATTTT; cdr3_aa: CASSQYDRPSTDTQYF
j_call: TRBJ1-5; v_call: TRBV30; clone_size: .; d_call: .; cdr3_length: 13; cdr3_nt: TGTGCCTGGAGTCCAGGGGCAGGCCAGCCCCAGCATTTT; cdr3_aa: CAWSPGAGQPQHF
j_call: TRBJ2-5; v_call: TRBV10-3; clone_size: .; d_call: .; cdr3_length: 14; cdr3_nt: TGTGCCATCAGTGGGACCGGGACTCAAGAGACCCAGTACTTC; cdr3_aa: CAISGTGTQETQYF
j_call: TRBJ2-5; v_call: TRBV7-9; clone_size: .; d_call: TRBD2; cdr3_length: 13; cdr3_nt: TGTGCCAGCAGACATCCCGGGGGGGAGACCCAGTACTTC; cdr3_aa: CASRHPGGETQYF
j_call: TRBJ2-3; v_call: TRBV18; clone_size: few; d_call: .; cdr3_length: 12; cdr3_nt: TGTGCCAGCTCCCCTGTGAGGGATACGCAGTATTTT; cdr3_aa: CASSPVRDTQYF
j_call: TRBJ1-2; v_call: TRBV11-2; clone_size: .; d_call: .; cdr3_length: 14; cdr3_nt: TGTGCCAGCAGCTTAGGTAGCCAAGTCGGTGGCTACACCTTC; cdr3_aa: CASSLGSQVGGYTF
j_call: TRBJ2-2; v_call: TRBV25-1; clone_size: .; d_call: TRBD2; cdr3_length: 15; cdr3_nt: TGTGCCAGCACTAGCGGGGGGCCCAGCACCGGGGAACTGTTTTTT; cdr3_aa: CASTSGGPSTGELFF
j_call: TRBJ2-5; v_call: TRBV6-5; clone_size: few; d_call: .; cdr3_length: 14; cdr3_nt: TGTGCCAGCAGTCTCCGACGGGTCTGGGAGACCCAGTACTTC; cdr3_aa: CASSLRRVWETQYF
j_call: TRBJ2-1; v_call: TRBV11-2; clone_size: .; d_call: .; cdr3_length: 14; cdr3_nt: TGTGCCAGCAGCTACCAACAGGGAGGGAATGAGCAGTTCTTC; cdr3_aa: CASSYQQGGNEQFF
j_call: TRBJ2-3; v_call: TRBV4-3; clone_size: .; d_call: TRBD2; cdr3_length: 15; cdr3_nt: TGCGCCAGCAGCCAGATTAGCGGGGGGCAGGATACGCAGTATTTT; cdr3_aa: CASSQISGGQDTQYF